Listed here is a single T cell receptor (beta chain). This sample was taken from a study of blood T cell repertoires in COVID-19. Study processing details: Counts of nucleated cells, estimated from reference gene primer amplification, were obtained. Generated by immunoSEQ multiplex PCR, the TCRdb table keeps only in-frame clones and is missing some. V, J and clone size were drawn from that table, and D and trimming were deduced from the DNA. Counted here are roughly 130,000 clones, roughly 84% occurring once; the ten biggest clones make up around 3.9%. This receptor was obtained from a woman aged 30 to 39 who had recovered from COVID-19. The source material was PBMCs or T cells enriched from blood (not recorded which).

The CDR3 protein is CATSRGTGGSYEQYF. The DNA for the CDR3 is TGTGCCACCAGCAGAGGGACAGGGGGCTCCTACGAGCAGTACTTC. V gene TRBV15 combines with J gene TRBJ2-7; 10 bases fit TRBD1. V was pared by 1 base and J by 0 bases, with 0 bases of the junction left unmatched. The CDR3 totals 15 residues. Germline-derived CDR1 and CDR2 are LNHNV and YYDKDF (reference sequence).